This is a list of T cell receptor beta chains from one sample in a study of spatial heterogeneity in lung cancer. TCRdb processed the 5' RACE reads anew with MiXCR; each CDR3 protein has one entry. The top ten clones hold about two fifths of a sample with about 45,000 distinct CDR3 sequences, around 6.5% of them seen once. The sample was PBMCs, taken at surgery. Every receptor here comes from a female donor with early-stage non-small cell lung cancer. The CDR3 runs from the conserved cysteine through the conserved F or W. Fields, in order: CDR3 protein, CDR3 DNA, D gene, clone size, J gene, V gene. The D gene is left open where the match is weak. Not all rows give a size; the values are once, few, many and, for expanded clones, a class.

CDR3: CSAFGQGGNTEAFF; DNA: TGCAGTGCCTTCGGACAGGGAGGGAACACTGAAGCTTTCTTT; D: TRBD1; size: NA; J: TRBJ1-1; V: TRBV20-1
CDR3: CSASQGADNEQFF; DNA: TGCAGTGCCTCCCAGGGGGCCGACAATGAGCAGTTCTTC; D: TRBD1; size: few; J: TRBJ2-1; V: TRBV20-1
CDR3: CATSRDRGQGNQPQHF; DNA: TGTGCCACCAGCAGAGACCGGGGACAGGGGAATCAGCCCCAGCATTTT; D: TRBD1; size: many; J: TRBJ1-5; V: TRBV15
CDR3: CASSYGYQPQHF; DNA: TGTGCCAGCAGTTACGGTTACCAGCCCCAGCATTTT; D: NA; size: NA; J: TRBJ1-5; V: TRBV6-2/TRBV6-3
CDR3: CASSRDRGFPHNEQFF; DNA: TGTGCCAGCAGCCGGGACAGGGGATTCCCACACAATGAGCAGTTCTTC; D: TRBD1; size: NA; J: TRBJ2-1; V: TRBV5-6
CDR3: CASSFAENQPQHF; DNA: TGTGCCAGCAGCTTCGCGGAAAATCAGCCCCAGCATTTT; D: NA; size: many; J: TRBJ1-5; V: TRBV11-2
CDR3: CASILPTASSYNSPLHF; DNA: TGTGCCAGCATCCTACCGACAGCGAGCTCCTATAATTCACCCCTCCACTTT; D: NA; size: few; J: TRBJ1-6; V: TRBV6-1
CDR3: CASSQGVLAGPNTGELFF; DNA: TGCGCCAGCAGCCAAGGTGTCCTAGCGGGGCCGAACACCGGGGAGCTGTTTTTT; D: TRBD2; size: many; J: TRBJ2-2; V: TRBV4-1
CDR3: CSGAPGQGGGEQYF; DNA: TGCAGCGGGGCACCGGGACAGGGTGGAGGCGAGCAGTACTTC; D: TRBD1; size: NA; J: TRBJ2-7; V: TRBV29-1
CDR3: CASKSSSGGDNQPQHF; DNA: TGTGCCAGCAAATCGAGTTCCGGCGGAGACAATCAGCCCCAGCATTTT; D: NA; size: many; J: TRBJ1-5; V: TRBV27
CDR3: CASSSPLTGGAYGYTF; DNA: TGTGCCAGCAGTTCCCCCCTCACAGGGGGCGCCTATGGCTACACCTTC; D: TRBD1; size: many; J: TRBJ1-2; V: TRBV12-3/TRBV12-4
CDR3: CASSPGTGRGTEAFF; DNA: TGTGCCAGCAGCCCCGGGACAGGGCGGGGCACTGAAGCTTTCTTT; D: TRBD1; size: many; J: TRBJ1-1; V: TRBV12-3/TRBV12-4
CDR3: CASSKTGNTYEQYF; DNA: TGTGCCAGCAGCAAGACCGGGAACACCTACGAGCAGTACTTC; D: NA; size: few; J: TRBJ2-7; V: TRBV9
CDR3: CASSPHPGTDTQYF; DNA: TGTGCCAGCAGCCCGCATCCAGGCACAGATACGCAGTATTTT; D: NA; size: NA; J: TRBJ2-3; V: TRBV9
CDR3: CASSPSTGLSGELFF; DNA: TGTGCCAGCAGCCCATCGACAGGCCTCTCCGGGGAGCTGTTTTTT; D: NA; size: many; J: TRBJ2-2; V: TRBV12-3/TRBV12-4
CDR3: CASSQLTGLAFF; DNA: TGTGCCAGCAGCCAACTGACAGGCTTGGCTTTCTTT; D: NA; size: few; J: TRBJ1-1; V: TRBV3-1
CDR3: CASRLPGAQGTEAFF; DNA: TGTGCCAGCAGGCTACCGGGGGCGCAGGGCACTGAAGCTTTCTTT; D: NA; size: many; J: TRBJ1-1; V: TRBV6-5
CDR3: CASTGTRNSPLHF; DNA: TGTGCCAGCACTGGTACCCGGAATTCACCCCTCCACTTT; D: NA; size: NA; J: TRBJ1-6; V: TRBV14
CDR3: CAWSSDRLYGYTF; DNA: TGTGCCTGGAGTTCCGACAGGTTGTATGGCTACACCTTC; D: NA; size: many; J: TRBJ1-2; V: TRBV30
CDR3: CASSVAGANSPLHF; DNA: TGTGCCAGCAGCGTAGCCGGGGCAAATTCACCCCTCCACTTT; D: NA; size: NA; J: TRBJ1-6; V: TRBV9
CDR3: CATSEPGQAFGGYTF; DNA: TGTGCCACCAGTGAACCGGGACAGGCTTTTGGTGGCTACACCTTC; D: TRBD1; size: NA; J: TRBJ1-2; V: TRBV24-1
CDR3: CASSIGTGGLGEKLFF; DNA: TGTGCCAGCAGCATTGGGACAGGGGGGCTAGGAGAAAAACTGTTTTTT; D: TRBD1; size: many; J: TRBJ1-4; V: TRBV7-8
CDR3: CASSSPGTGDLEAFF; DNA: TGTGCCAGCAGTTCTCCCGGGACAGGGGACCTTGAAGCTTTCTTT; D: TRBD1; size: NA; J: TRBJ1-1; V: TRBV6-5
CDR3: CSVAGRSTDTQYF; DNA: TGCAGCGTTGCTGGTAGAAGCACAGATACGCAGTATTTT; D: NA; size: many; J: TRBJ2-3; V: TRBV29-1
CDR3: CSVAGSNQPQHF; DNA: TGCAGCGTTGCAGGGAGCAATCAGCCCCAGCATTTT; D: NA; size: many; J: TRBJ1-5; V: TRBV29-1
CDR3: CASSPPLAVQETQYF; DNA: TGTGCCAGCAGCCCTCCACTAGCGGTCCAAGAGACCCAGTACTTC; D: TRBD2; size: few; J: TRBJ2-5; V: TRBV28
CDR3: CASSLLGGLNTEAFF; DNA: TGTGCCAGCAGTTTATTAGGGGGATTGAACACTGAAGCTTTCTTT; D: NA; size: many; J: TRBJ1-1; V: TRBV27
CDR3: CATSGGGTSNQPQHF; DNA: TGTGCCACCAGTGGCGGAGGGACTAGCAATCAGCCCCAGCATTTT; D: NA; size: many; J: TRBJ1-5; V: TRBV15
CDR3: CASSQAAGTYNSPLHF; DNA: TGTGCCAGCAGCCAAGCGGCTGGGACTTATAATTCACCCCTCCACTTT; D: NA; size: many; J: TRBJ1-6; V: TRBV14
CDR3: CSVGGWDTEAFF; DNA: TGCAGCGTAGGAGGGTGGGACACTGAAGCTTTCTTT; D: NA; size: few; J: TRBJ1-1; V: TRBV29-1
CDR3: CASSYSGQGQPQRF; DNA: TGTGCCAGCAGTTACTCTGGGCAAGGTCAGCCCCAGCGTTTT; D: NA; size: NA; J: TRBJ1-5; V: TRBV6-2/TRBV6-3
CDR3: CASREQGSGEQYF; DNA: TGCGCCAGCAGGGAACAGGGTTCCGGCGAGCAGTACTTC; D: NA; size: many; J: TRBJ2-7; V: TRBV5-1
CDR3: CATSSLGGDRVTTDTQYF; DNA: TGTGCCACCAGTAGCCTTGGGGGGGACAGGGTAACCACAGATACGCAGTATTTT; D: TRBD1; size: many; J: TRBJ2-3; V: TRBV24-1
CDR3: CASSLQGYTEAFF; DNA: TGTGCCAGCAGTTTGCAGGGTTACACTGAAGCTTTCTTT; D: NA; size: many; J: TRBJ1-1; V: TRBV5-1
CDR3: CASSQQARTGELFF; DNA: TGCGCCAGCAGCCAACAAGCGAGGACCGGGGAGCTGTTTTTT; D: NA; size: many; J: TRBJ2-2; V: TRBV4-3
CDR3: CASSNKRQKSSYNSPLHF; DNA: TGTGCCAGCAGTAACAAAAGACAGAAGAGCTCCTATAATTCACCCCTCCACTTT; D: NA; size: few; J: TRBJ1-6; V: TRBV6-5
CDR3: CSARDPTEAFF; DNA: TGCAGTGCTAGAGACCCCACTGAAGCTTTCTTT; D: NA; size: many; J: TRBJ1-1; V: TRBV20-1
CDR3: CASSLGQGGATDTQYF; DNA: TGCGCCAGCAGCTTGGGACAGGGAGGTGCAACAGATACGCAGTATTTT; D: NA; size: many; J: TRBJ2-3; V: TRBV5-1
CDR3: CASSWEGSPQPQHF; DNA: TGTGCCAGCTCCTGGGAGGGTTCTCCTCAGCCCCAGCATTTT; D: NA; size: few; J: TRBJ1-5; V: TRBV7-2
CDR3: CAISEVQAAETQYF; DNA: TGTGCCATCAGTGAAGTACAGGCAGCAGAGACCCAGTACTTC; D: NA; size: NA; J: TRBJ2-5; V: TRBV10-3
CDR3: CASSQERGVRDTQYF; DNA: TGCGCCAGCAGCCAAGAGCGAGGGGTTCGAGATACGCAGTATTTT; D: NA; size: NA; J: TRBJ2-3; V: TRBV4-3
CDR3: CASRPGRPGELFF; DNA: TGTGCCAGTAGGCCTGGGAGGCCCGGGGAGCTGTTTTTT; D: NA; size: NA; J: TRBJ2-2; V: TRBV6-2/TRBV6-3
CDR3: CASSYFTLAGAITDTQYF; DNA: TGTGCCAGCAGTTACTTCACGCTAGCGGGGGCCATCACAGATACGCAGTATTTT; D: TRBD2; size: many; J: TRBJ2-3; V: TRBV6-2/TRBV6-3